A single sample gave rise to the 28 T cell receptor beta chains below, sequenced in a study of spatial heterogeneity in lung cancer. As for time point: blood at routine non-recurrence follow-up after resection. The sequenced material consisted of unsorted whole RNA from tumor, nontumor lung or frozen PBMC. TCRdb reprocessed the 5' RACE reads with MiXCR, giving one entry per CDR3 protein. The data contain some 120,000 distinct CDR3 sequences, 10% to 15% of them seen just once; the ten biggest clones take up approximately 17%. The material was PBMCs, obtained at follow-up. Receptors originate from a male donor with early-stage non-small cell lung cancer.

This clonotype has a count of ten or more. The rearrangement uses TRBV12-3 or TRBV12-4 and TRBJ1-1; 7 bases are a match to TRBD1. With 2 bases clipped from V and 1 base from J, the junction kept 4 bases outside the gene matches. The CDR3 extends over 15 amino acids. The CDR3 DNA follows: TGTGCCAGCAGTTTAACGACAGGGACGAACACTGAAGCTTTCTTT. As protein: CASSLTTGTNTEAFF.

This clonotype was recorded a few times. V gene TRBV11-2 combines with J gene TRBJ2-6; D not certain. CDR1 is SGHAT, CDR2 FQNNGV, per germline. Trimming left V 5 bases short and J 1 base short, with 15 bases between. This CDR3 contains 17 residues. The DNA of the CDR3 is TGTGCCAGCAGCGTTACAGATACATTGTCTGGGGCCAACGTCCTGACTTTC. This gives the protein CASSVTDTLSGANVLTF.

This clonotype has a handful of counts. The chain joins TRBV4-1 to TRBJ2-5; 11 bases are shared with TRBD2. The CDR3 totals 18 residues. V dropped 4 bases and J dropped 0; count of bases not matched to a gene: 10. Germline V gives CDR1 MGHRA, CDR2 YSYEKL. The CDR3 sequence is CASSPGASGGTYQETQYF. DNA of the CDR3: TGCGCCAGCAGCCCCGGGGCTAGCGGGGGGACGTACCAAGAGACCCAGTACTTC.

The chain uses TRBV23-1 and TRBJ2-3; TRBD1 aligns across 7 bases. TRBV23-1 is known as an ORF, though its function is uncertain. This CDR3 contains 14 residues. The V segment lost 10 bases and the J segment 4 bases; nucleotides outside the gene matches: 11. In DNA, the CDR3 is TGCGCCACCGAAGGAAGGGGGCTTCCAGATACGCAGTATTTT. Translation gives CATEGRGLPDTQYF.

This clonotype was observed many times. The CDR3: CASSLGLIGTLNSPLHF. The CDR3 DNA sequence: TGTGCCAGCAGCTTAGGTCTAATCGGGACCTTGAATTCACCCCTCCACTTT. The V gene is TRBV7-3, the J gene TRBJ1-6, with a tentative D call TRBD1 (5 bases). CDR1 and CDR2 from the germline V gene are SGHTA and FQGTGA. CDR3 size: 17 residues. V was cut by 2 bases and J by 7 bases, with 18 bases left in between.

This clonotype was seen at least ten times. The J gene is TRBJ2-2, the V gene TRBV27; TRBD1 matches at 10 bases. The CDR3 runs to 16 residues. The V and J ends lost 6 bases and 2 bases, in that order; junction bases with no gene match: 6. Germline CDR1 and CDR2: MNHEY and SMNVEV (reference sequence). The chain's CDR3 is CASRMTGGFNTGELFF. CDR3 DNA: TGTGCCAGCAGAATGACAGGGGGCTTTAACACCGGGGAGCTGTTTTTT.

V usage is TRBV5-1 and J usage is TRBJ1-1; a weak D match, TRBD1 (6 bases). There are 13 residues in the CDR3. Germline V CDR1 and CDR2: SGHRS, YFSETQ. V dropped 4 bases and J dropped 4 bases, with 11 bases sitting between them. CDR3 bases: TGCGCCAGCAGCGTAGGGGGACGCACTGAAGCTTTCTTT. Amino acid sequence: CASSVGGRTEAFF.

The chain uses TRBV21-1 and TRBJ2-3; the DNA was not compared with TRBD1, the D call given in the table. TRBV21-1 is tagged as a pseudogene. The CDR3 runs to 14 residues. CDR3 amino acids: CASSARGGTDTQYF. DNA for the CDR3: TGTGCCAGCAGCGCCCGAGGGGGCACAGATACGCAGTATTTT.

The chain has TRBV9 and TRBJ2-1; D gene ambiguous. CDR1 SGDLS and CDR2 YYNGEE come from the germline V gene. The CDR3 length is 13 residues. Trimming cost V 0 bases and J 7 bases, with 8 bases left between them. The CDR3 is CASSVETWNEQFF. The CDR3 DNA sequence: TGTGCCAGCAGCGTAGAAACTTGGAATGAGCAGTTCTTC.

This clonotype showed up many times. This chain links TRBV20-1 with TRBJ1-1; D might be TRBD1 (5 bases). Germline CDR1 reads DFQATT; CDR2 reads SNEGSKA (reference sequence). The CDR3 contains 14 residues. Deletions cut 5 bases from V and 7 bases from J, with 20 bases between. CDR3 amino acids: CSAVSGTLWDEAFF. CDR3 DNA sequence: TGCAGTGCTGTCTCCGGGACCCTATGGGATGAAGCTTTCTTT.

The rearrangement joins TRBV2 to TRBJ1-6; maybe TRBD1 (5 bases). The ends were cut back, 4 bases at V and 0 bases at J, with 10 bases in the middle. The CDR3 spans 16 residues. Germline V CDR1 and CDR2: SNHLY, FYNNEI. CDR3 amino acids: CASSGRVSSYNSPLHF. The CDR3 DNA follows: TGTGCCAGCAGTGGCAGGGTGAGCTCCTATAATTCACCCCTCCACTTT. The full variable domain, with the rest looked up from reference TRBV2 and TRBJ1-6, is EPEVTQTPSHQVTQMGQEVILRCVPISNHLYFYWYRQILGQKVEFLVSFYNNEISEKSEIFDDQFSVERPDGSNFTLKIRSTKLEDSAMYFCASSGRVSSYNSPLHFGNGTRLTVT.

This clonotype was observed many times. The chain has TRBV29-1 and TRBJ2-7; 10 bases line up with TRBD1. This CDR3 comprises 13 residues. With 7 bases clipped from V and 5 bases from J, the junction kept 8 bases outside the gene matches. The germline CDR1 and CDR2 sequences are SQVTM and ANQGSEA. The CDR3 loop reads CSASGQGVHEQYF. DNA for the CDR3: TGCAGCGCATCCGGACAGGGGGTTCACGAGCAGTACTTC.

The V gene is TRBV7-3, the J gene TRBJ2-1; tentatively, D is TRBD1 (6 bases). The germline V and J ends were trimmed by 5 bases and 7 bases, with 9 bases remaining between them. CDR3 size: 12 residues. Germline V CDR1 and CDR2: SGHTA, FQGTGA. CDR3 sequence (DNA): TGTGCCAGCAGCCTGACAGGTAATGAGCAGTTCTTC. Its protein product is CASSLTGNEQFF.

The chain combines TRBV12-5 with TRBJ2-3; 9 bases agree with TRBD2. V lost 1 base to trimming and J lost 3 bases; unmatched junction nucleotides: 5. CDR3 length: 16 amino acids. Germline assignment: CDR1 LGHNT and CDR2 FRNRAP. CDR3 DNA sequence: TGTGCTAGTGGTTTGGGGGTAGCGGGGGAGACAGATACGCAGTATTTT. Translation gives CASGLGVAGETDTQYF.

This clonotype was counted between two and nine times. The chain joins TRBV7-8 to TRBJ2-3; 8 positions agree with TRBD2. The V gene end was trimmed by 11 bases and the J gene end by 2 bases; junction bases not matched to a gene: 12. The CDR3 loop spans 15 amino acids. From germline, CDR1 is SGHVS and CDR2 FQNEAQ. The CDR3 loop is CAGTSIAGPTDTQYF. DNA for the CDR3: TGTGCCGGAACCTCGATAGCGGGGCCCACAGATACGCAGTATTTT.

This clonotype was observed many times. The J gene is TRBJ1-5, the V gene TRBV3-1; D is possibly TRBD1 (5 bases). The CDR3 contains 13 residues. Trimming took 1 base from V and 4 from J, leaving 5 bases between them. CDR1 is LGHDT, CDR2 YNNKEL, per germline (reference sequence). The CDR3 DNA reads TGTGCCAGCAGCCAAGGGGGGAATCAGCCCCAGCATTTT. Its translation is CASSQGGNQPQHF.

This clonotype was observed a few times. V gene TRBV20-1 combines with J gene TRBJ2-1, with TRBD2 matching 12 bases. Germline V lookup: CDR1 DFQATT, CDR2 SNEGSKA (reference sequence). With 1 base clipped from V and 6 bases from J, the junction kept 10 bases outside the gene matches. This CDR3 region has 17 residues. CDR3 sequence reads: CSARGILAGGHVNEQFF. The CDR3 coding sequence is TGCAGTGCTAGAGGGATCCTAGCGGGGGGGCATGTCAATGAGCAGTTCTTC.

This clonotype turned up a few times. The genes are TRBV3-1 and TRBJ2-7, with D unresolved. Germline loops: CDR1 LGHDT, CDR2 YNNKEL (reference sequence). Trimming took 1 base from V and 5 from J, leaving 9 bases between them. This CDR3 region has 13 residues. This CDR3 reads CASSQVADNEQYF. The DNA for the CDR3 is TGTGCCAGCAGCCAAGTTGCAGACAACGAGCAGTACTTC.

In the case of this clonotype: A much larger clonotype is one base distant, so this may be a read error. V and J are TRBV20-1 and TRBJ1-1, with 10 positions matching TRBD1. This CDR3 is 16 amino acids long. The germline V gene encodes CDR1 DFQATT and CDR2 SNEGSKA (reference sequence). CDR3 coding DNA: TGCAGTGCTCATCGGGACAGGGGTAGAATGAACACTGAAGCTCTCTTT. Amino acids: CSAHRDRGRMNTEALF.

The DNA for the CDR3 is TGTGCCAGCAGCTTGAGCAATAGCAATCAGCCCCAGCATTTT. The encoded protein is CASSLSNSNQPQHF. The gene calls are TRBV7-2 and TRBJ1-5, with D unresolved. Trimming stripped 3 bases from V and 0 bases from J, with 6 bases between. Germline lookup yields CDR1 SGHTA and CDR2 FQGNSA. The CDR3 covers 14 residues. The full variable domain, with the rest looked up from reference TRBV7-2 and TRBJ1-5, is GAGVSQSPSNKVTEKGKDVELRCDPISGHTALYWYRQSLGQGLEFLIYFQGNSAPDKSGLPSDRFSAERTGGSVSTLTIQRTQQEDSAVYLCASSLSNSNQPQHFGDGTRLSIL.

The sample holds many counts of this clonotype. The chain uses TRBV5-5 and TRBJ2-7, with TRBD1 matching over 8 bases. CDR3 size: 15 residues. V lost 3 bases to trimming and J lost 4 bases; unmatched junction nucleotides: 9. The germline gives CDR1 SGHKS, CDR2 YYEKEE (reference sequence). The chain's CDR3 is CASSSKQGESYEQYF. The DNA of the CDR3 is TGTGCCAGCAGCTCGAAACAGGGGGAAAGTTACGAGCAGTACTTC.

CDR3: CASSSGTDTQYF. Written as DNA, the CDR3 is TGTGCCAGCAGCTCCGGCACAGATACGCAGTATTTT. This chain connects TRBV7-3 to TRBJ2-3, with D unresolved. Germline values: CDR1 SGHTA, CDR2 FQGTGA. This CDR3 has 12 amino acids. The V end was cut by 4 bases, the J end by 1 base, with 3 bases between. Complete variable domain (other parts from reference TRBV7-3 and TRBJ2-3): GAGVSQTPSNKVTEKGKYVELRCDPISGHTALYWYRQSLGQGPEFLIYFQGTGAADDSGLPNDRFFAVRPEGSVSTLKIQRTERGDSAVYLCASSSGTDTQYFGPGTRLTVL.

This clonotype has at least ten counts. The chain combines TRBV20-1 with TRBJ2-7, with D maybe TRBD2 (6 bases). V lost 2 bases to trimming and J lost 0 bases, with 17 bases between them. Germline V gene sequence: CDR1 DFQATT, CDR2 SNEGSKA (reference sequence). The CDR3 totals 16 residues. The CDR3 DNA is TGCAGTGCTAGACTTCCAAGGGCGGGGAGCTCCTACGAGCAGTACTTC. This sequence encodes CSARLPRAGSSYEQYF.

This clonotype was detected only a few times. The CDR3 DNA reads TGCGCCAGCAGCTTGGATGGACTCTCTGGGGCCAACGTCCTGACTTTC. Translation gives CASSLDGLSGANVLTF. The rearrangement uses TRBV5-1 and TRBJ2-6; a weak D match, TRBD2 (5 bases). The germline CDR1 and CDR2 sequences are SGHRS and YFSETQ. V lost 0 bases to trimming and J lost 0 bases, with 7 bases between them. The CDR3 is 16 residues long.

The chain is built from TRBV7-8 and TRBJ2-7; weak D call: TRBD1 (5 bases). The CDR3 contains 17 residues. V was pared by 5 bases and J by 0 bases, with 20 bases between. Germline-derived CDR1 and CDR2 are SGHVS and FQNEAQ. The CDR3 reads CASSNQGLQGSSYEQYF. CDR3 DNA sequence: TGTGCCAGCAGCAACCAGGGCCTCCAAGGCAGCTCCTACGAGCAGTACTTC.

A single count supports this clonotype. The V call is TRBV5-6, the J call TRBJ2-7; D gene unclear. CDR3 length: 12 residues. Trimming took 3 bases from V and 0 from J, leaving 4 bases between them. Germline V gene data show CDR1 as SGHDT and CDR2 as YYEEEE. The CDR3 DNA reads TGTGCCAGCAGCTCTTTCTCCTACGAGCAGTACTTC. Translated: CASSSFSYEQYF.

This chain joins TRBV9 and TRBJ2-1; D is undetermined. The ends were cut back, 0 bases at V and 10 bases at J, with 14 bases in the middle. CDR3 size: 14 residues. CDR1 is SGDLS and CDR2 is YYNGEE in the germline V gene. The CDR3: CASSVDPLSVEQFF. The CDR3 DNA reads as TGTGCCAGCAGCGTAGATCCTCTCTCGGTGGAGCAGTTCTTC.

In this sample, this clonotype turned up many times. V and J are TRBV28 and TRBJ2-5, with 7 bases identical to TRBD2. Trimming at V came to 7 bases and at J to 4 bases, leaving 9 bases not matched to a gene. Germline assignment: CDR1 MDHEN and CDR2 SYDVKM. The CDR3 sequence is 14 residues long. Here the CDR3 reads CASKGLAARETQYF. CDR3 in DNA: TGTGCCAGCAAAGGGCTAGCGGCAAGAGAGACCCAGTACTTC.